The 27 T cell receptor beta chains presented below share a single source sample, sequenced in a study of molecular identifiers for immune sequencing clone quantification. MiXCR was run by TCRdb on the PCR reads, yielding one entry per CDR3 protein. The data show approximately 670,000 distinct CDR3 sequences, just under 20% seen once. The sample was naive CD8+ T cells from blood, with Jurkat cell RNA spiked in. Subset denoted: FACS-sorted CD8+CD4-CCR7+CD45RA+ naive T cells. Every receptor here comes from a human donor in good health. Some libraries in this study had Jurkat cell RNA spiked in.

This clonotype was counted at least ten times. The chain carries TRBV12-3 or TRBV12-4 and TRBJ2-3, with 10 bases aligning to TRBD2. Trimming removed 2 bases from V and 2 bases from J; junction bases left unmatched: 4. CDR3 size: 16 residues. CDR3 sequence reads: CASSLTSGIITDTQYF. The CDR3, as DNA: TGTGCCAGCAGTTTAACTAGCGGGATCATCACAGATACGCAGTATTTT.

This clonotype was seen ten or more times. The chain employs TRBV5-1 and TRBJ1-6; 8 bases align to TRBD1. Trimming at V came to 4 bases and at J to 2 bases, leaving 11 bases not matched to a gene. The germline V gene encodes CDR1 SGHRS and CDR2 YFSETQ. This CDR3 spans 18 amino acids. The CDR3 bases are TGCGCCAGCAGCCCGAGTGGACAGGGTGGGGCCTATAATTCACCCCTCCACTTT. Translating it yields CASSPSGQGGAYNSPLHF.

There are many counts of this clonotype. The chain employs TRBV19 and TRBJ2-1; a weak D match, TRBD2 (7 bases). The CDR3 loop spans 12 amino acids. The V end was cut by 6 bases, the J end by 6 bases, with 9 bases between. The germline V gene has CDR1 LNHDA and CDR2 SQIVND (reference sequence). The CDR3 region is CASSAGANEQFF. The CDR3 DNA follows: TGTGCCAGTAGCGCGGGGGCCAATGAGCAGTTCTTC.

In regard to this clonotype: Without the conserved terminal phenylalanine or tryptophan, this CDR3 likely stems from a read error. The rearrangement links TRBV13 to TRBJ2-2; maybe TRBD2 (5 bases). The CDR3 length is 15 residues. Germline CDR1 is PRHDT and CDR2 is FYEKMQ (reference sequence). The V end lost 4 bases, the J end lost 5 bases, and 14 bases lay between the germline ends. This CDR3 is CASSYLVGGTGELFV. For the CDR3, the DNA is TGTGCCAGCAGCTACCTCGTAGGAGGAACCGGGGAGCTGTTTGTT.

This clonotype has at least ten counts. In nucleotides, the CDR3 is TGCAGTGCTAGAGAGAAGCGGGAAGGTACCCACGAGCAGTACTTC. It codes for CSAREKREGTHEQYF. This chain connects TRBV20-1 to TRBJ2-7; TRBD2 matches at 7 bases. CDR3 length equals 15 residues. After removal of 0 bases from V and 5 bases from J, the junction contained 10 bases not matched to a gene. The germline gives CDR1 DFQATT, CDR2 SNEGSKA (reference sequence).

This clonotype was seen at least ten times. The rearrangement links TRBV28 to TRBJ2-3; D tentatively fits TRBD1 or TRBD2 (5 bases each). Per the germline V gene, CDR1 is MDHEN and CDR2 is SYDVKM. Trimming took off 3 bases at V and 2 bases at J, with 18 bases between the two ends. The CDR3 extends over 17 amino acids. The CDR3 sequence: CASSLGRSGAYTDTQYF. CDR3 coding DNA: TGTGCCAGCAGTTTGGGACGAAGCGGTGCCTACACAGATACGCAGTATTTT.

Concerning this clonotype: A much larger clone lies a single base off, so this may be a read error. The chain combines TRBV7-9 with TRBJ2-5; 7 bases align to TRBD2. Per the germline V gene, CDR1 is SEHNR and CDR2 is FQNEAQ (reference sequence). CDR3 size: 15 residues. The CDR3 coding sequence is TGTGCCGGCAGCGAATTCGGCGGGAGCCAAGAGACCCAGTACTTC. Protein: CAGSEFGGSQETQYF.

Ten or more counts support this clonotype. The V call is TRBV5-1, the J call TRBJ1-4; D may be TRBD1 (5 bases). Germline CDR1 reads SGHRS; CDR2 reads YFSETQ. The length of the CDR3 is 16 residues. Trimming removed 4 bases at V and 0 bases at J, with 13 bases between. CDR3 DNA sequence: TGCGCCAGCAGCGACGGGACGGCTGCAACTAATGAAAAACTGTTTTTT. It is translated as CASSDGTAATNEKLFF.

This clonotype has more than one count but fewer than ten. J is TRBJ2-1 and V is TRBV19; possible D gene TRBD2, 5 bases. CDR1 and CDR2 from the germline V gene are LNHDA and SQIVND (reference sequence). V gave up 5 bases and J gave up 10 bases, with 12 bases separating them. The length of the CDR3 is 12 residues. The CDR3 sequence: CASSVTGKEQFF. Written as DNA, the CDR3 is TGTGCCAGTAGTGTTACCGGGAAAGAGCAGTTCTTC.

This clonotype came up many times. This chain uses TRBV29-1 with TRBJ1-4; D call uncertain. The germline V gene has CDR1 SQVTM and CDR2 ANQGSEA. This CDR3 region has 12 residues. Trimming removed 7 bases at V and 7 bases at J, with 13 bases between. For the CDR3, the DNA is TGCAGCGCCTTCTTAAGTAGTGAAAAACTGTTTTTT. Translated: CSAFLSSEKLFF.

On this clonotype: This may be a read error: a much more frequent sequence differs by one nucleotide. The V call is TRBV28, the J call TRBJ2-7; maybe TRBD2 (5 bases). Germline-derived CDR1 and CDR2 are MDHEN and SYDVKM. The CDR3 is 11 amino acids. The CDR3 region is CASSSGWEQHF. CDR3 nucleotide sequence: TGTGCCAGCAGTTCGGGGTGGGAGCAGCACTTC. Full variable domain (missing parts from reference TRBV28 and TRBJ2-7): DVKVTQSSRYLVKRTGEKVFLECVQDMDHENMFWYRQDPGLGLRLIYFSYDVKMKEKGDIPEGYSVSREKKERFSLILESASTNQTSMYLCASSSGWEQHFGPGTRLTVT.

Notes on this clonotype: This may stem from a read error, because a much larger clone lies one nucleotide away. The chain employs TRBV4-1 and TRBJ1-6; TRBD1 aligns across 7 bases. The CDR3 is 15 residues long. CDR1 is MGHRA, CDR2 YSYEKL, per germline. The CDR3, as DNA: TGCACCAGCAGCCAAGGGGACAGTGGTAGATCACCCCTCCACTTT. It codes for CTSSQGDSGRSPLHF.

This clonotype was found many times. The chain couples TRBV5-1 to TRBJ2-2, with a tentative D call TRBD1 (7 bases). CDR1 is SGHRS and CDR2 is YFSETQ in the germline V gene. The CDR3 is made up of 17 amino acids. Deletions cut 4 bases from V and 7 bases from J, with 23 bases between. Written as DNA, the CDR3 is TGCGCCAGCAGCCACAGATACGACAGGGAGGACGTCGGGGAGCTGTTTTTT. Amino acids: CASSHRYDREDVGELFF.

The chain carries TRBV19 and TRBJ2-1, with D unresolved. Between the trimmed V and J ends, which lost 5 bases and 0 bases, there was a span of 11 bases. CDR1 and CDR2 from the germline V gene are LNHDA and SQIVND (reference sequence). This CDR3 comprises 15 residues. The CDR3, as DNA: TGTGCCAGTAGTTTAAAGTTGAGCTCCTACAATGAGCAGTTCTTC. Translating it yields CASSLKLSSYNEQFF.

This clonotype showed up just once. The V and J genes are TRBV15 and TRBJ1-1, with D possibly being TRBD1 (5 bases). The germline CDR1 and CDR2 sequences are LNHNV and YYDKDF (reference sequence). The CDR3 is 15 residues long. With 5 bases removed from V and 0 bases from J, the gap between germline ends came to 13 bases. In DNA form, the CDR3 reads TGTGCCACCAGCGGGGGACTGGGCATGAACACTGAAGCTTTCTTT. Protein product: CATSGGLGMNTEAFF.

The sample holds many counts of this clonotype. The chain recombines TRBV7-6 with TRBJ1-1, with 11 positions matching TRBD1. Germline CDR1 reads SGHVS; CDR2 reads FNYEAQ. Unmatched junction bases numbered 4, after V lost 0 bases and J lost 4 bases. This CDR3 has 16 residues. CDR3 coding DNA: TGTGCCAGCAGCTTAGCGATAGGACAGGGGGCCACTGAAGCTTTCTTT. It codes for CASSLAIGQGATEAFF.

About this clonotype: This may stem from a read error, because a much larger clone lies one nucleotide away. This sequence joins TRBV6-5 and TRBJ1-5; 8 bases agree with TRBD1. Germline-derived CDR1 and CDR2 are MNHEY and SVGAGI. CDR3 length equals 14 residues. The CDR3: CASSPGGGNQPRHF. In nucleotides, the CDR3 is TGTGCCAGCAGCCCAGGGGGCGGGAATCAGCCCCGGCATTTT.

This clonotype has at least ten counts. V is TRBV27 and J is TRBJ2-2; D might be TRBD2 (5 bases). V lost 6 bases and J lost 1, with 15 bases in between. In germline, CDR1 is MNHEY, CDR2 SMNVEV (reference sequence). The CDR3 spans 16 residues. CDR3 sequence: CASSSVGGLNTGELFF. The CDR3 bases are TGTGCCAGCAGCTCCGTCGGAGGCTTGAACACCGGGGAGCTGTTTTTT.

This clonotype was counted between two and nine times. A much larger clone lies one base from this, so it may be a read error. The rearrangement joins TRBV28 to TRBJ2-7; D not certain. Trimming removed 4 bases from V and 2 bases from J, with 9 bases in between. The length of the CDR3 is 13 residues. Germline CDR1 is MDHEN and CDR2 is SYDVKM. CDR3 sequence: CASSYGPTYEQYF. As DNA, the CDR3 is TGTGCCAGCAGTTACGGACCGACCTACGAGCAGTACTTC.

The V gene is TRBV12-3 or TRBV12-4, the J gene TRBJ2-7; no firm D call. The CDR3 has 14 residues. The V and J ends lost 1 base and 3 bases respectively, with 10 bases between them. DNA of the CDR3: TGTGCCAGCAGTTTAGGTTCTTCGTACTACGAGCAGTACTTC. Translating it yields CASSLGSSYYEQYF.

This clonotype was recorded many times. The DNA for the CDR3 is TGTGCCAGCAGCTTAGGAGACAGGGAAGAGACCCAGTACTTC. Encoded protein: CASSLGDREETQYF. V and J are TRBV7-9 and TRBJ2-5, with TRBD1 matching over 7 bases. CDR1 and CDR2 from the germline V gene are SEHNR and FQNEAQ (reference sequence). V lost 1 base to trimming and J lost 3 bases; unmatched junction nucleotides: 2. This CDR3 comprises 14 residues. Drawing the rest from reference TRBV7-9 and TRBJ2-5, the complete variable domain is DTGVSQNPRHKITKRGQNVTFRCDPISEHNRLYWYRQTLGQGPEFLTYFQNEAQLEKSRLLSDRFSAERPKGSFSTLEIQRTEQGDSAMYLCASSLGDREETQYFGPGTRLLVL.

V is TRBV9 and J is TRBJ2-7; D is undetermined. This CDR3 is 14 amino acids long. V lost 0 bases to trimming and J lost 3 bases, with 10 bases between them. Germline V lookup: CDR1 SGDLS, CDR2 YYNGEE. The CDR3 nucleotides read TGTGCCAGCAGCGTAGGACACGATGTCTACGAGCAGTACTTC. The encoded protein is CASSVGHDVYEQYF.

The rearrangement joins TRBV7-9 to TRBJ1-5; 8 nucleotides line up with TRBD1. The junction had 6 bases not matched to a gene; V was cut back by 1 base and J by 7 bases. The germline V gene has CDR1 SEHNR and CDR2 FQNEAQ (reference sequence). The CDR3 has 15 residues. The CDR3 region has the DNA TGTGCCAGCAGCTTAGGGACAGGGCAGAGACAGCCCCAGCATTTT. Translated, it gives CASSLGTGQRQPQHF.

Many counts were recorded for this clonotype. The chain recombines TRBV4-3 with TRBJ2-7; no reliable D call. CDR3 length: 15 amino acids. The V gene lost 0 bases and the J gene lost 2 bases, with 11 bases spanning the gap. Germline lookup yields CDR1 LGHNA and CDR2 YSLEER. The CDR3 sequence: CASSQDRKATYEQYF. For the CDR3, the DNA is TGCGCCAGCAGCCAAGACCGCAAGGCCACCTACGAGCAGTACTTC.

This clonotype was counted many times. V is TRBV12-3 or TRBV12-4 and J is TRBJ2-1; maybe TRBD2 (6 bases). Trimming shortened V by 4 bases and J by 9 bases, and 10 bases separated the two germline ends. The CDR3 contains 12 residues. CDR3 residues: CASSWAGGEQFF. CDR3 sequence (DNA): TGTGCCAGCAGTTGGGCCGGGGGTGAGCAGTTCTTC.

This clonotype showed up just a few times. The chain uses TRBV9 and TRBJ1-5, with D possibly being TRBD1 (5 bases). V lost 6 bases to trimming and J lost 5 bases, with 12 bases between them. The V gene's germline CDR1 is SGDLS and CDR2 YYNGEE. This CDR3 comprises 13 residues. The CDR3 reads CASNGGGDQPQHF. The CDR3, as DNA: TGTGCCAGCAACGGAGGAGGGGATCAGCCCCAGCATTTT.

This clonotype was seen many times. V usage is TRBV3-1 and J usage is TRBJ2-4; D remains unclear. V lost 1 base and J 0 bases, leaving 16 bases between the germline ends. Germline V CDR1 and CDR2: LGHDT, YNNKEL (reference sequence). The CDR3 extends over 18 amino acids. The CDR3 coding sequence is TGTGCCAGCAGCCAAGGAGCTAATCCAACAATAGCCAAAAACATTCAGTACTTC. Amino acids: CASSQGANPTIAKNIQYF.